Following are 5 T cell receptor beta chains from one sample sequenced in a study of T cell clonotyping in hematopoietic cell transplantation. Time point meaning: recipient sample about 28 days before transplant, after cytoreduction. Some clones are missing from TCRdb's copy, which holds only in-frame ones; the method was immunoSEQ multiplex PCR. Among 30,000 to 40,000 clones, roughly 95% were seen once, and the ten largest hold 1.5% to 2%. Sequenced here: peripheral blood mononuclear cells, sampled before stem cell transplant. These receptor sequences come from a man aged 35 to 55 with chronic myeloid leukemia. Some clones in this sample may be carry-over from other donors' samples.

CDR3 bases: TGCGCCAGCAAACAGGGTATGGACACTGAAGCTTTCTTT. Translating gives CASKQGMDTEAFF. The chain is built from TRBV5-1 and TRBJ1-1; maybe TRBD1 (6 bases). Germline V gene lookup returns CDR1 SGHRS and CDR2 YFSETQ. This CDR3 region has 13 residues. V lost 6 bases, J lost 3 bases, and 12 bases lay in between.

This clone was counted a single time. The J gene is TRBJ1-1, the V gene TRBV6-5; D uncertain. Germline loops: CDR1 MNHEY, CDR2 SVGAGI. The CDR3 spans 14 residues. V was clipped by 3 bases and J by 0 bases, with 8 bases between them. CDR3 nucleotide sequence: TGTGCCAGCAGTTATGGGCAGATGAACACTGAAGCTTTCTTT. It specifies CASSYGQMNTEAFF.

This clone has only one observation. This CDR3 reads CASSGGGGTLLFYGYTF. CDR3 sequence (DNA): TGTGCCAGCAGCGGCGGAGGGGGGACACTACTCTTCTATGGCTACACCTTC. V and J are TRBV5-6 and TRBJ1-2; maybe TRBD1 (6 bases). V was pared by 4 bases and J by 4 bases, with 23 bases between. The CDR3 consists of 17 residues. Germline V gene lookup returns CDR1 SGHDT and CDR2 YYEEEE.

The genes are TRBV7-2 and TRBJ1-3; 7 bases agree with TRBD1. V was pared by 0 bases and J by 6 bases, with 8 bases of the junction left unmatched. There are 16 residues in the CDR3. The V gene's germline CDR1 is SGHTA and CDR2 FQGNSA. CDR3: CASSLAPQGFQNTIYF. The CDR3 DNA reads as TGTGCCAGCAGCTTAGCGCCACAGGGGTTTCAAAACACCATATATTTT. The full variable domain, rest sourced from reference TRBV7-2 and TRBJ1-3, is GAGVSQSPSNKVTEKGKDVELRCDPISGHTALYWYRQSLGQGLEFLIYFQGNSAPDKSGLPSDRFSAERTGGSVSTLTIQRTQQEDSAVYLCASSLAPQGFQNTIYFGEGSWLTVV.

The V call is TRBV27, the J call TRBJ1-2, with 9 bases matching TRBD1. Trimming cost V 5 bases and J 8 bases; bases outside gene matches: 15. CDR3 size: 16 residues. Germline V gene data show CDR1 as MNHEY and CDR2 as SMNVEV (reference sequence). DNA for the CDR3: TGTGCCAGCAGTCTACCGCCGGGGACAGGGCTACGGGGCTACACCTTC. It is translated as CASSLPPGTGLRGYTF.